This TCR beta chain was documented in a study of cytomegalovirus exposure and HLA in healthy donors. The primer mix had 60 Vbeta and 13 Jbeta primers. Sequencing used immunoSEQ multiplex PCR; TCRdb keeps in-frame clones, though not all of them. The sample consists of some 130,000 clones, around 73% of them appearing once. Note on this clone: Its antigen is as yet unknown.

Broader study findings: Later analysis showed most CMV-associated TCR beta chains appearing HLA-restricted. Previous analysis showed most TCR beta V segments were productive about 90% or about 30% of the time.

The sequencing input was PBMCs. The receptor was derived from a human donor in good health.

CDR3 sequence (DNA): TGTGCCAGCAGCTTGGCAGGCGGGAGGACGGCCTACGAGCAGTACTTC. Its translation is CASSLAGGRTAYEQYF. V is TRBV5-4 and J is TRBJ2-7; 8 bases align to TRBD2. The J segment lost 2 bases and the V segment lost 0 bases, leaving 7 bases of the junction unmatched. The CDR3 length is 16 residues. Germline V lookup: CDR1 SGHNT, CDR2 YYREEE (reference sequence).